A single sample is the source of the 9 T cell receptor beta chains below, sequenced in a study of control samples from healthy donors and cancer patients. Clones were sequenced by immunoSEQ multiplex PCR, and TCRdb holds only the in-frame ones, with some missing. Among around 130,000 clones, approximately 90% were seen once, and the ten largest hold approximately 8.6%. The specimen sequenced was blood. The receptors here all came from a man aged 18-30 years in good health.

The rearrangement uses TRBV27 and TRBJ2-1; 13 nucleotides match TRBD2. CDR1 and CDR2 (germline): MNHEY, SMNVEV (reference sequence). V shed 8 bases and J 10 bases; nucleotides not matched to a gene: 5. The length of the CDR3 is 13 residues. This CDR3 is CASGGLAGREQFF. CDR3 bases: TGTGCCAGCGGGGGACTAGCGGGGAGGGAGCAGTTCTTC.

This chain connects TRBV7-9 to TRBJ1-1, with 9 bases that match TRBD1. The J segment lost 4 bases and the V segment lost 3 bases, leaving 6 bases of the junction unmatched. The CDR3 is 15 amino acids. In germline, CDR1 is SEHNR, CDR2 FQNEAQ (reference sequence). The CDR3: CASSLNRGLITEAFF. The DNA of the CDR3 is TGTGCCAGCAGCTTGAACAGGGGGCTAATCACTGAAGCTTTCTTT. The variable domain in full, with the rest retrieved from reference TRBV7-9 and TRBJ1-1, is DTGVSQNPRHKITKRGQNVTFRCDPISEHNRLYWYRQTLGQGPEFLTYFQNEAQLEKSRLLSDRFSAERPKGSFSTLEIQRTEQGDSAMYLCASSLNRGLITEAFFGQGTRLTVV.

The chain employs TRBV7-3 and TRBJ2-2, with 8 bases matching TRBD2. The V gene end was trimmed by 6 bases and the J gene end by 3 bases; junction bases not matched to a gene: 3. The V gene's germline CDR1 is SGHTA and CDR2 FQGTGA. This CDR3 comprises 14 residues. CDR3 nucleotide sequence: TGTGCCAGCAGTCCTAGCGGGTACACCGGGGAGCTGTTTTTT. Translating gives CASSPSGYTGELFF.

The V gene is TRBV5-1, the J gene TRBJ1-1; perhaps TRBD1 as D (6 bases). In germline, CDR1 is SGHRS, CDR2 YFSETQ. The V and J ends lost 4 bases and 7 bases respectively, with 17 bases between them. This CDR3 is 14 amino acids long. The CDR3 region is CASSDLRGGVEAFF. CDR3 bases: TGCGCCAGCAGCGACCTCCGAGGGGGGGTTGAAGCTTTCTTT.

The V and J genes are TRBV14 and TRBJ2-7; no clear D. Germline CDR1 SGHDN, CDR2 FVKESK. This CDR3 has 12 residues. The V end lost 2 bases, the J end lost 6 bases, and 8 bases lay between the germline ends. Here the CDR3 reads CASSQNAGEQYF. The CDR3 DNA is TGTGCCAGCAGCCAAAATGCCGGCGAGCAGTACTTC.

The rearrangement joins TRBV6-6 to TRBJ1-1, with D unclear. The CDR3 loop spans 12 amino acids. Trimming left V 7 bases short and J 7 bases short, with 13 bases between. Germline-derived CDR1 and CDR2 are MNHNY and SVGAGI (reference sequence). The CDR3 sequence: CASTLGPDEAFF. CDR3 coding DNA: TGTGCCAGCACCCTAGGACCGGATGAAGCTTTCTTT.

The chain links TRBV5-6 to TRBJ1-4; 8 bases are a match to TRBD1. CDR1 SGHDT and CDR2 YYEEEE come from the germline V gene. V was pared by 3 bases and J by 7 bases, with 8 bases of the junction left unmatched. CDR3 length: 15 amino acids. The CDR3 loop reads CASSSAGQAFEKLFF. The CDR3 DNA sequence: TGTGCCAGCAGCTCGGCGGGACAGGCCTTTGAAAAACTGTTTTTT.

The chain carries TRBV5-4 and TRBJ2-1; 9 bases align to TRBD2. The ends lost 1 base at V and 5 bases at J; junction bases unmatched: 4. CDR1 SGHNT and CDR2 YYREEE come from the germline V gene (reference sequence). The length of the CDR3 is 15 residues. The CDR3 sequence: CASSLWRGGHNEQFF. CDR3 nucleotides: TGTGCCAGCAGCTTGTGGCGGGGGGGCCACAATGAGCAGTTCTTC.

V is TRBV27 and J is TRBJ1-4; no definite D call. V lost 6 bases to trimming and J lost 8 bases, with 16 bases between them. Germline V gives CDR1 MNHEY, CDR2 SMNVEV (reference sequence). CDR3 length equals 14 residues. The CDR3 DNA follows: TGTGCCAGCAGGCCCCTTACAGCAGAGGAAAAACTGTTTTTT. Its protein is CASRPLTAEEKLFF.